Included here is one T cell receptor (beta chain) sequence, with context. Its antigen is currently unknown. Trimming at V came to 3 bases and at J to 1 base, leaving 6 bases not matched to a gene. Germline V gives CDR1 DFQATT, CDR2 SNEGSKA (reference sequence). The CDR3 spans 14 residues. The data were taken from a study of T cells in Graves' hyperthyroidism and ophthalmopathy. The source material, RNA transcripts, was used to amplify TCR beta CDR3 regions. The TCR CDR3 first-round RT-PCR relied on the HTBI primer set. In TCRdb, the multiplex PCR reads were re-called with MiXCR into one record per CDR3 protein. The sample has hundreds of thousands of distinct CDR3 sequences; about 45% are singletons. General study points: Blood also showed most of the thyroid clonotypes that were expanded above 0.001.

Lactation, pregnancy, other autoimmune disease or uncontrolled infection excluded patients. The source material was peripheral blood or thyroid tissue (not recorded which). The chain carries TRBV20-1 and TRBJ2-7; TRBD1 agrees at 7 bases. This clonotype was sampled from an adult man with Graves' disease, either hyperthyroidism or ophthalmopathy (not recorded which). CDR3 sequence reads: CSARQGDSSYEQYF. CDR3 coding DNA: TGCAGTGCTAGGCAGGGGGATTCTTCCTACGAGCAGTACTTC.